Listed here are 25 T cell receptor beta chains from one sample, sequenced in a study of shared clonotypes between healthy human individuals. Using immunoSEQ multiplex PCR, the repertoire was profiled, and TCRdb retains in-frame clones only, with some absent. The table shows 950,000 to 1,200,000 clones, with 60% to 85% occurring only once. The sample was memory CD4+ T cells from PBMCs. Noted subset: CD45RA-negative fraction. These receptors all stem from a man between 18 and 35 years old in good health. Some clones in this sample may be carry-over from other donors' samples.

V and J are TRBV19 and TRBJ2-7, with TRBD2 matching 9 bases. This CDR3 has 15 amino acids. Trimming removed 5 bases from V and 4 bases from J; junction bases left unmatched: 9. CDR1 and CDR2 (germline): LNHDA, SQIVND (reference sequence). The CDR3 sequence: CASSLPGTSSYEQYF. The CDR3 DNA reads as TGTGCCAGTAGTCTACCAGGGACTAGCTCGTACGAGCAGTACTTC.

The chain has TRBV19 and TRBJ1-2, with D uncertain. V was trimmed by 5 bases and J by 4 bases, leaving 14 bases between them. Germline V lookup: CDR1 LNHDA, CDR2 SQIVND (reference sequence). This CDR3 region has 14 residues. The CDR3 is CASSYDTTSYGYTF. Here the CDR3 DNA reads TGTGCCAGTAGTTACGACACTACATCCTATGGCTACACCTTC.

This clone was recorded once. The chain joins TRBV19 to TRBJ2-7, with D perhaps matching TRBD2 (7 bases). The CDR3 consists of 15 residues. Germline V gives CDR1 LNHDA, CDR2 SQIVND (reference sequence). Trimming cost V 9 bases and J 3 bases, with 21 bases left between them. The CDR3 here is CASSLAGAGVYEQYF. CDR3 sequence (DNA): TGTGCCAGCTCTTTGGCGGGGGCCGGGGTCTACGAGCAGTACTTC.

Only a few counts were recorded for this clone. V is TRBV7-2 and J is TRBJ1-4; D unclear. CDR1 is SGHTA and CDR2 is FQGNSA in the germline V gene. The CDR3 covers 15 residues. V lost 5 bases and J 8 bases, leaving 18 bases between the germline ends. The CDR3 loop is CASSQSRRPGEKLFF. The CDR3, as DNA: TGTGCCAGCAGCCAAAGCAGGCGACCGGGGGAAAAACTGTTTTTT. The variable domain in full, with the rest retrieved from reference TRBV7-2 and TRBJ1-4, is GAGVSQSPSNKVTEKGKDVELRCDPISGHTALYWYRQSLGQGLEFLIYFQGNSAPDKSGLPSDRFSAERTGGSVSTLTIQRTQQEDSAVYLCASSQSRRPGEKLFFGSGTQLSVL.

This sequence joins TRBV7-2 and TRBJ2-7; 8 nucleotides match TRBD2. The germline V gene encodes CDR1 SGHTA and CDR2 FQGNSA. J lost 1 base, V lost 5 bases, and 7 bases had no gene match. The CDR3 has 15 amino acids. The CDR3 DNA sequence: TGTGCCAGCAGCCCGTGGTTAGCGGGGTCCTACGAGCAGTACTTC. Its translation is CASSPWLAGSYEQYF.

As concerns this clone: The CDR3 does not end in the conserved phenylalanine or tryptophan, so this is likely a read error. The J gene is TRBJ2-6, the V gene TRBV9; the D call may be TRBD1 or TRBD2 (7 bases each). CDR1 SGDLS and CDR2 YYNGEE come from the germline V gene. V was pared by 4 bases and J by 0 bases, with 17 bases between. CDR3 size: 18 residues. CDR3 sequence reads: CASSPFGRGGSGANVLTS. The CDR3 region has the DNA TGTGCCAGCAGCCCTTTCGGCAGGGGGGGCTCTGGGGCCAACGTCCTGACTTCC.

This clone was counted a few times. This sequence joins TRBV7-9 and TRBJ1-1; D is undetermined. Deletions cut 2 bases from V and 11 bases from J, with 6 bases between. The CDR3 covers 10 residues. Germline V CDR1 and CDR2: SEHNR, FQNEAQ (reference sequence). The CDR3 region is CASSLSRAFF. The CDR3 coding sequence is TGTGCCAGCAGCTTATCTCGGGCTTTCTTT.

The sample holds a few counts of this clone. CDR3 coding DNA: TGTGCCAGCAGCCTGCGTGGCGGGGGGCATGGCTACACCTTC. Amino acids: CASSLRGGGHGYTF. J is TRBJ1-2 and V is TRBV5-6; perhaps TRBD1 as D (6 bases). The CDR3 runs to 14 residues. Germline V gene sequence: CDR1 SGHDT, CDR2 YYEEEE. Trimming took 4 bases from V and 6 from J, leaving 16 bases between them. Looking up the rest from reference TRBV5-6 and TRBJ1-2 gives the full variable domain: DAGVTQSPTHLIKTRGQQVTLRCSPKSGHDTVSWYQQALGQGPQFIFQYYEEEERQRGNFPDRFSGHQFPNYSSELNVNALLLGDSALYLCASSLRGGGHGYTFGSGTRLTVV.

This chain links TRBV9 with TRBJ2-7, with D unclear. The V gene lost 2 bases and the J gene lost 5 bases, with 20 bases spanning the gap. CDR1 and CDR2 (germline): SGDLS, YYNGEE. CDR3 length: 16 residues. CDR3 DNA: TGTGCCAGCAGCGTGGATCCTCTGGGGAAAAAGGACGAGCAGTACTTC. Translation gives CASSVDPLGKKDEQYF.

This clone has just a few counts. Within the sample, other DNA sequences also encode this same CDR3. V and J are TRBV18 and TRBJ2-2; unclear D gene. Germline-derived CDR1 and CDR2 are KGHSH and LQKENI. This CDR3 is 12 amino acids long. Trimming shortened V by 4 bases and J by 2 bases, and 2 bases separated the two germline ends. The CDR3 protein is CASSRNTGELFF. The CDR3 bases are TGTGCCAGCTCACGAAACACCGGGGAGCTGTTTTTT.

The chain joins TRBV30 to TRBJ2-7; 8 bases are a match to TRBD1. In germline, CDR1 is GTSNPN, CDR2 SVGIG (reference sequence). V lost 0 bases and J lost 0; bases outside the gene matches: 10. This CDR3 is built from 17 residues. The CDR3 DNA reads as TGTGCCTGGAGTGTAATTTGGAGGACAGGGACCTCCTACGAGCAGTACTTC. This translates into CAWSVIWRTGTSYEQYF.

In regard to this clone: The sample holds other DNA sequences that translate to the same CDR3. The CDR3 sequence: CASRGQGSQPQHF. CDR3 bases: TGTGCCAGCAGGGGACAGGGGTCTCAGCCCCAGCATTTT. V and J are TRBV2 and TRBJ1-5, with 10 positions matching TRBD1. CDR1 and CDR2 (germline): SNHLY, FYNNEI. The length of the CDR3 is 13 residues. Trimming removed 6 bases from V and 6 bases from J; junction bases left unmatched: 2.

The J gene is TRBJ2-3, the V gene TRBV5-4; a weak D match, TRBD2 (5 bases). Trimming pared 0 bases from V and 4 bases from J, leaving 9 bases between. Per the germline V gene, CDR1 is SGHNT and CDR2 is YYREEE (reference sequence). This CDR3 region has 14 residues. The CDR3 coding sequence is TGTGCCAGCAGCTTGGTAGTCGGGGCAGATACGCAGTATTTT. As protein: CASSLVVGADTQYF.

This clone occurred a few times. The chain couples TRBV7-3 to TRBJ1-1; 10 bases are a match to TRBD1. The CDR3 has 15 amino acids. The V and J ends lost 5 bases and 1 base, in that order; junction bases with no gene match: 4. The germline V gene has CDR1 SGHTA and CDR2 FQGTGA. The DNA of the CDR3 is TGTGCCAGCAGCGTGGACAGGGGGACGAACACTGAAGCTTTCTTT. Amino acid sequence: CASSVDRGTNTEAFF.

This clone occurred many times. Here the CDR3 DNA reads TGTGCCAGCAGAAGGGACTTCCTGAACACCGGGGAGCTGTTTTTT. This sequence encodes CASRRDFLNTGELFF. The chain joins TRBV6-1 to TRBJ2-2; D perhaps matches TRBD2 (6 bases). The CDR3 consists of 15 residues. Deletions cut 6 bases from V and 1 base from J, with 12 bases between. The germline gives CDR1 MNHNS, CDR2 SASEGT.

CDR3 loop: CASSLVGGTPYEQYF. The CDR3 DNA reads TGTGCCAGCAGTTTAGTCGGCGGGACCCCCTACGAGCAGTACTTC. The gene calls are TRBV28 and TRBJ2-7; TRBD2 is a possible D gene (6 bases). The CDR3 sequence is 15 residues long. Germline CDR1 reads MDHEN; CDR2 reads SYDVKM. The V and J ends lost 2 bases and 2 bases respectively, with 13 bases between them.

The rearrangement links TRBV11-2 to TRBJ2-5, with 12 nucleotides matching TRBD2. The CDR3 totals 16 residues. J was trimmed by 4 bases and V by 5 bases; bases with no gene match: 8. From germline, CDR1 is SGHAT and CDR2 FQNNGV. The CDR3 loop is CASSRTRLAGVETQYF. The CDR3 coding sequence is TGTGCCAGCAGCCGAACTCGACTAGCGGGAGTAGAGACCCAGTACTTC.

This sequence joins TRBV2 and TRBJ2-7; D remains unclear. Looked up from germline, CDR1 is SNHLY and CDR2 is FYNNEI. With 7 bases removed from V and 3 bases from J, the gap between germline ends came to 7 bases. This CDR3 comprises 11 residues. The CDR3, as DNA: TGTGCCAGCACCCGTTACTACGAGCAGTACTTC. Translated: CASTRYYEQYF. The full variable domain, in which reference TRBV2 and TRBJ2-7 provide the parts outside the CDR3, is EPEVTQTPSHQVTQMGQEVILRCVPISNHLYFYWYRQILGQKVEFLVSFYNNEISEKSEIFDDQFSVERPDGSNFTLKIRSTKLEDSAMYFCASTRYYEQYFGPGTRLTVT.

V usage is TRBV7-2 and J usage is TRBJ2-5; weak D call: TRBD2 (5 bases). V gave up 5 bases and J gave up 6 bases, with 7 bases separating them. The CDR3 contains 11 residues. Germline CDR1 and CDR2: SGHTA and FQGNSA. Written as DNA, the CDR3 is TGTGCCAGCAGCCGGGAACAGACCCAGTACTTC. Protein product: CASSREQTQYF. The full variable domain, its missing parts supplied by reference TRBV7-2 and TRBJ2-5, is GAGVSQSPSNKVTEKGKDVELRCDPISGHTALYWYRQSLGQGLEFLIYFQGNSAPDKSGLPSDRFSAERTGGSVSTLTIQRTQQEDSAVYLCASSREQTQYFGPGTRLLVL.

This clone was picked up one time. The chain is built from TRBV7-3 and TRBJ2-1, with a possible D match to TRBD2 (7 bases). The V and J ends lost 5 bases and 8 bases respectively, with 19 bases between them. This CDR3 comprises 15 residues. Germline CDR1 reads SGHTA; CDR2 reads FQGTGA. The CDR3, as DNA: TGTGCCAGCAGCCAAAATTCGGGCGGGGGCGATGAGCAGTTCTTC. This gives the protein CASSQNSGGGDEQFF.

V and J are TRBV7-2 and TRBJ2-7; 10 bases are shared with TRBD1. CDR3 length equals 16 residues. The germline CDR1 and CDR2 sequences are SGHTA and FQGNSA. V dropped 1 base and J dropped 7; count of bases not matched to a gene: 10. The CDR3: CASSLGWGQGYGEQYF. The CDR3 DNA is TGTGCCAGCAGCTTAGGTTGGGGACAGGGGTACGGGGAGCAGTACTTC.

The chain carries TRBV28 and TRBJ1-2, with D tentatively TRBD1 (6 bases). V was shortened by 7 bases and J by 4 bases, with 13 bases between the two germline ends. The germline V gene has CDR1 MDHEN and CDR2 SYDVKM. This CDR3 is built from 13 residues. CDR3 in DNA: TGTGCCAGCACAAGCCTAGGGGGCTATGGCTACACCTTC. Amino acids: CASTSLGGYGYTF.

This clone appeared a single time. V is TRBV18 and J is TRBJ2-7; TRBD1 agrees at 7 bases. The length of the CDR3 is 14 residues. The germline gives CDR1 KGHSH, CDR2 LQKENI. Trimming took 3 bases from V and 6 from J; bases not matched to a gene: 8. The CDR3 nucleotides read TGTGCCAGCTCACCGACAGGGCCAACAGTCGAGCAGTACTTC. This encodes CASSPTGPTVEQYF.

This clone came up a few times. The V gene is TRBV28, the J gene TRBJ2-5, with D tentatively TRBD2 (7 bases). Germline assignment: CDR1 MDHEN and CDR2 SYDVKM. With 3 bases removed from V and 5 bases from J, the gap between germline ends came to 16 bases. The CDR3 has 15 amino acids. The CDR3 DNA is TGTGCCAGCAGTTTTTTCGGGAAGGGGGGGGAGACCCAGTACTTC. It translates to CASSFFGKGGETQYF.

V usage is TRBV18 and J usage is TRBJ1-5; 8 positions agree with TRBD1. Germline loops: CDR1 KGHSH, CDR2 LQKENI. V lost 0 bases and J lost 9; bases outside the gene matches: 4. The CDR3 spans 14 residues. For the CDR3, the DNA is TGTGCCAGCTCACCACCGGACAGGGAGGGGCCCCAGCATTTT. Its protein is CASSPPDREGPQHF.